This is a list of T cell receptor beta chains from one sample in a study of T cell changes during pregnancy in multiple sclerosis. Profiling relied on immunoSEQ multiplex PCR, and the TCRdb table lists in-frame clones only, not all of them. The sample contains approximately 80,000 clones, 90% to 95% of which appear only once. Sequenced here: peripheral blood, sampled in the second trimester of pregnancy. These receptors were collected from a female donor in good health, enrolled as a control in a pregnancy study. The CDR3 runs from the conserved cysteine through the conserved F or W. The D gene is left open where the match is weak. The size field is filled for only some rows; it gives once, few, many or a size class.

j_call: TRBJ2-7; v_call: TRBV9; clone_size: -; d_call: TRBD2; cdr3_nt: TGTGCCAGCAGCCCGAGAGAGGGACTAGCGGGAGGGATTTACGAGCAGTACTTC; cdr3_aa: CASSPREGLAGGIYEQYF
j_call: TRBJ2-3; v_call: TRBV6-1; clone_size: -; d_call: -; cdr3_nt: TGTGCCAGCAGTGAACCCGGGGATACGCAGTATTTT; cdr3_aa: CASSEPGDTQYF
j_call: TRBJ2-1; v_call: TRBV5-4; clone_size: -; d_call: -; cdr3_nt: TGTGCCAGCAGCTCTGAGGGCCTCGCTTACAATGAGCAGTTCTTC; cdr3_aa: CASSSEGLAYNEQFF
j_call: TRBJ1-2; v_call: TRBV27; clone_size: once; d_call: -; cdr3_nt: TGTGCCAGTCGGACATCAGGTTCCTATGGCTACACCTTC; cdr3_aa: CASRTSGSYGYTF
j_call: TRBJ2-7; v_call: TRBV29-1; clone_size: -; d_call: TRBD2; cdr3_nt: TGCAGCGTCGACGGACTAGCGGGAGTTTCTACGAACGAGCAGTACTTC; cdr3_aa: CSVDGLAGVSTNEQYF
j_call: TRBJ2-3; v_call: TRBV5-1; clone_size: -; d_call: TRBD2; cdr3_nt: TGCGCCAGCAGCTGGGCGGGACTAAGCACAGATACGCAGTATTTT; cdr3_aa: CASSWAGLSTDTQYF
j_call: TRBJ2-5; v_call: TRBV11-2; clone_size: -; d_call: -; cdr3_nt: TGTGCCAGCACCCCTGGCGGGAACATCCAAGAGACCCAGTACTTC; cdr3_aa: CASTPGGNIQETQYF
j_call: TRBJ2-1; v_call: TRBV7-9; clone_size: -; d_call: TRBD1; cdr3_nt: TGTGCCAGCACCAAGTGGGACAGGGCCCCCTACAATGAGCAGTTCTTC; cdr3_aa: CASTKWDRAPYNEQFF
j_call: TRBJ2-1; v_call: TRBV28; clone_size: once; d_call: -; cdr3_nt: TGTGCCAGCAGTTCCATTGCTAGAGATGAGCAGTTCTTC; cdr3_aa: CASSSIARDEQFF
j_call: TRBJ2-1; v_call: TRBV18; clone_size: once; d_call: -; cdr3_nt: TGTGCCAGCTCACCACCCCCGGGAGTCGATGAGCAGTTCTTC; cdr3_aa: CASSPPPGVDEQFF
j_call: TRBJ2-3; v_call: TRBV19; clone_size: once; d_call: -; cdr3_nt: TGTGCCAGTAGTATTCTCGGGGATACGCAGTATTTT; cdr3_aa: CASSILGDTQYF
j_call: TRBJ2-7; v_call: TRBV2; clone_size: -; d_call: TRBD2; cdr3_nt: TGTGCCAGCAGAGGAGGACTAGTATTCTACGAGCAGTACTTC; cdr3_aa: CASRGGLVFYEQYF
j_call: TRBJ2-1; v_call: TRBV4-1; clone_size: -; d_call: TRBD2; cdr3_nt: TGCGCCAGCAGCCAAGATCGGGCTAGCGGGAGGTATTGGAATGAGCAGTTCTTC; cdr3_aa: CASSQDRASGRYWNEQFF
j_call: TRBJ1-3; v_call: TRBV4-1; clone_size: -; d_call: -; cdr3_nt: TGCGCCAGCAGCCACGACAGACAGGCGCAAGGTGGAAACACCATATATTTT; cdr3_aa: CASSHDRQAQGGNTIYF
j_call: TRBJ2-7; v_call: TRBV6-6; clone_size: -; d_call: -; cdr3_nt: TGTGCCAGCAGTTACTCGAGCGCTAGCCACGAGCAGTACTTC; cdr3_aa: CASSYSSASHEQYF
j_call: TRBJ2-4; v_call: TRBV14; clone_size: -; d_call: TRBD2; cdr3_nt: TGTGCCAGCAGCCAAGGACTAGCGGGAGCTGGTGACATTCAGTACTTC; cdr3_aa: CASSQGLAGAGDIQYF
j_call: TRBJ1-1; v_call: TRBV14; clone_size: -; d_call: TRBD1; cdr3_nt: TGTGCCAGCAGCCAGATCACAGGGGCGAGGGCGCCTGAAGCTTTCTTT; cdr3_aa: CASSQITGARAPEAFF
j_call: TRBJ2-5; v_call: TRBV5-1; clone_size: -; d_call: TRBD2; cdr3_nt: TGCGCCAGCAGCACAGGGACTAGCGTGGAGACCCAGTACTTC; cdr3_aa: CASSTGTSVETQYF
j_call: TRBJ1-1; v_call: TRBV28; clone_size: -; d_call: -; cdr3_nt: TGTGCCAGCAATTTGGGGGCGCAGGCTGAAGCTTTCTTT; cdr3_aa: CASNLGAQAEAFF
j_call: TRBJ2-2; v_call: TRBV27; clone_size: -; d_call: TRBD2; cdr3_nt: TGTGCCAGCAGTTTATATAGCGGGAGAGCGAACACCGGGGAGCTGTTTTTT; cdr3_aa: CASSLYSGRANTGELFF
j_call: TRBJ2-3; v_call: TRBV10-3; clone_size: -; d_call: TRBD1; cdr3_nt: TGTGCCATCAGTGAGGTGACAGGGCTCAGCACAGATACGCAGTATTTT; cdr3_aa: CAISEVTGLSTDTQYF
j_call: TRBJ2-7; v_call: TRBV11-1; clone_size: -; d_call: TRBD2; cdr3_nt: TGTGCCAGCAGCCGGCTAGCGGGAGGGCAATACGAGCAGTACTTC; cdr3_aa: CASSRLAGGQYEQYF
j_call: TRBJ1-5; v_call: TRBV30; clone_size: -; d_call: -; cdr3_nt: TGTGCCTTGGGGGGGGTTGGTAGCAATCAGCCCCAGCATTTT; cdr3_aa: CALGGVGSNQPQHF
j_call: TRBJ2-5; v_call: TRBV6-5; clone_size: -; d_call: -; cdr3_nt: TGTGCCAGCAGTTACTCGACTGGCGGGCAAGAGACCCAGTACTTC; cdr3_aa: CASSYSTGGQETQYF
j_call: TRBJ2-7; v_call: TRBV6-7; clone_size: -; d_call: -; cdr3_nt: TGTGCCAGCAGTTCCCCTCCCCACGAGCAGTACTTC; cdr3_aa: CASSSPPHEQYF
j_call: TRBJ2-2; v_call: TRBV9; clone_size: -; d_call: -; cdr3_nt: TGTGCCAGCAGCGTAGACAGGAACACCGGGGAGCTGTTTTTT; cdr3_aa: CASSVDRNTGELFF
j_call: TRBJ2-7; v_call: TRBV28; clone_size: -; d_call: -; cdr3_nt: TGTGCCAGCAGTTTACGCACGAGCTCCTACGAGCAGTACTTC; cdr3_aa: CASSLRTSSYEQYF
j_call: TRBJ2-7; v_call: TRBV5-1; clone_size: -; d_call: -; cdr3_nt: TGCGCCAGCAGCTCGAACGGACAGACCTACGAGCAGTACTTC; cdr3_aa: CASSSNGQTYEQYF
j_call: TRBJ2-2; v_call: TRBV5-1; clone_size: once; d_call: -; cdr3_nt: TGCGCCACTGCGATCGGGAGTCCCGGGGAGCTGTTTTTT; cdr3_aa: CATAIGSPGELFF
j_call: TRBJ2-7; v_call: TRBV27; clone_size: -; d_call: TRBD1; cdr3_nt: TGTGCCAGCAGTTGGGACAGGTCTTCCTACGAGCAGTACTTC; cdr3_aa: CASSWDRSSYEQYF
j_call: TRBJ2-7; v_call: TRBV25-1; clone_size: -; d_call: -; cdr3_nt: TGTGCCAGCAGTGTGACAGATCAGAGCCTCTACGAGCAGTACTTC; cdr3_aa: CASSVTDQSLYEQYF
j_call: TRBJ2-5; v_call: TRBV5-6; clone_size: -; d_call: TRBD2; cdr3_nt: TGTGCCAGCAGCTTGTATTCCAGCGGGAGTAGAGAGACCCAGTACTTC; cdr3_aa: CASSLYSSGSRETQYF
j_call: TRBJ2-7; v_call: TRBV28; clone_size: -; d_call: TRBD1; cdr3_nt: TGTGCCAGCAGTGGCTCCGGGACAGGGGAACCCTACGAGCAGTACTTC; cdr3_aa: CASSGSGTGEPYEQYF
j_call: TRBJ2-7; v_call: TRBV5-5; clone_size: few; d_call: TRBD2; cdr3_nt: TGTGCCAGCAGACCGGGGGGACGGCTTGCCTACGAGCAGTACTTC; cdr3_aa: CASRPGGRLAYEQYF
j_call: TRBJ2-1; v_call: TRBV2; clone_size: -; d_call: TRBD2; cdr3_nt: TGTGCCAGCAGTGGCAGCGGGGGAAACTACAATGAGCAGTTCTTC; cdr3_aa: CASSGSGGNYNEQFF
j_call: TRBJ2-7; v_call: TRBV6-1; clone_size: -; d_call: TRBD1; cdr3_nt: TGTGCCAGCAGTATAGACAGGGGGGGCTACGAGCAGTACTTC; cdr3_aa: CASSIDRGGYEQYF
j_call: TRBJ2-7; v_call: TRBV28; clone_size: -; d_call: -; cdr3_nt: TGTGCCAGCACTTCTCAAGCTGGCGAGCAGTACTTC; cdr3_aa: CASTSQAGEQYF
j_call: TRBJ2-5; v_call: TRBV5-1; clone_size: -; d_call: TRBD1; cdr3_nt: TGCGCCAGCAGCTCGACAGGGGCAGAGACCCAGTACTTC; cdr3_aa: CASSSTGAETQYF
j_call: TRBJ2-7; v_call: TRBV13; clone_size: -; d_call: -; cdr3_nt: TGTGCCAGCAGCTTAGGGCCGAGCCCCTCCTACGAGCAGTACTTC; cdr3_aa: CASSLGPSPSYEQYF
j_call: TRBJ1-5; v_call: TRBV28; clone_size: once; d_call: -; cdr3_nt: TGTGCCAGCACTCTCATAGGGGCAGCGTCAGGTCAGCCCCAGCATTTT; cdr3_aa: CASTLIGAASGQPQHF
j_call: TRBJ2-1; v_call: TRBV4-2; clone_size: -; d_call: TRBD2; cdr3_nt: TGTGCCAGCAGCCAAGAACCGACTAGCGGAATCTACAATGAGCAGTTCTTC; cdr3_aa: CASSQEPTSGIYNEQFF
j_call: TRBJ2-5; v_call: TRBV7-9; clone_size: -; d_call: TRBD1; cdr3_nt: TGTGCCAGCAGCTCTTACAGGGGGCTAAAACAAGAGACCCAGTACTTC; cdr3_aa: CASSSYRGLKQETQYF
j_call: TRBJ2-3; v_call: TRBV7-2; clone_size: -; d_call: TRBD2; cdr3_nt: TGTGCCAGCAGCCCCGTCGGGACTAGACTTGTTGGAGATACGCAGTATTTT; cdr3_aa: CASSPVGTRLVGDTQYF
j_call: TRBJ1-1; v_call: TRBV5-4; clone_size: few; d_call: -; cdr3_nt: TGTGCCAGCAGCTTGGCCGTCAGGGGAAACACTGAAGCTTTCTTT; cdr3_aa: CASSLAVRGNTEAFF
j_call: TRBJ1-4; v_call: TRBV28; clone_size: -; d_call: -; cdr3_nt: TGTGCCAGCAGTTTATGGGGCAGGGCTAATGAAAAACTGTTTTTT; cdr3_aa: CASSLWGRANEKLFF
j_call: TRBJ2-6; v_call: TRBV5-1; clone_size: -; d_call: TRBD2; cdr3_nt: TGCGCCAGCAGCTTGACTAGCGGGAGGGCTGGGGCCAACGTCCTGACTTTC; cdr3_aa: CASSLTSGRAGANVLTF
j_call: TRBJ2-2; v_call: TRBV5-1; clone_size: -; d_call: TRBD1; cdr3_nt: TGCGCCAGCAGCTTGGAATCACAGGGGGCCGGAACCGGGGAGCTGTTTTTT; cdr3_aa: CASSLESQGAGTGELFF
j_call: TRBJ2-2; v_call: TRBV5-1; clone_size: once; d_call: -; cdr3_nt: TGCGCCAGCAGCCTGTATGGGCAGGGATACACCGGGGAGCTGTTTTTT; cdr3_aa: CASSLYGQGYTGELFF
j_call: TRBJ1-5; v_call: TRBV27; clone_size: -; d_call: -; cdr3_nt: TGTGCCAGCAGTTCTTCCCACGGAACCCGGGACAACCGACGCTCGGGGAATCAGCCCCAGCATTTT; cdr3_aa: CASSSSHGTRDNRRSGNQPQHF